Below are 12 T cell receptor beta chains sequenced from a single sample in a study of a mutant IDH1 vaccine in newly diagnosed glioma (TCRdb year 2021). In the paper's terms, the time point label means: baseline, week 1 (first vaccination visit). Explained via the paper, the treatment or condition label denotes: pre-vaccination baseline after standard-of-care therapy. The protocol used for the library was the immunoSEQ multiplex PCR assay. Here the immuneACCESS table is served through TCRdb, limited to in-frame sequences with V and J called. Missing clones are a known gap in these copies; in checked studies unresolved V genes cover under half, and the rest lacks a known reason. Across this sample there are roughly 86,000 clones, with roughly 75% seen only once. Less than 8.5% of the sample comes from the top ten. The sequencing here drew on PBMCs, taken from a glioma patient treated with radiotherapy, temozolomide or both. These receptors were obtained from a man between 35 and 55 years old with glioma.

The rearrangement joins TRBV15 to TRBJ2-7; D is ambiguous. This CDR3 is built from 13 residues. From germline, CDR1 is LNHNV and CDR2 YYDKDF (reference sequence). V lost 0 bases and J lost 3, with 6 bases in between. CDR3 loop: CATSREPSYEQYF. As DNA, the CDR3 is TGTGCCACCAGCAGAGAGCCCAGCTACGAGCAGTACTTC. The full variable domain, its missing parts supplied by reference TRBV15 and TRBJ2-7, is DAMVIQNPRYQVTQFGKPVTLSCSQTLNHNVMYWYQQKSSQAPKLLFHYYDKDFNNEADTPDNFQSRRPNTSFCFLDIRSPGLGDTAMYLCATSREPSYEQYFGPGTRLTVT.

This chain links TRBV6-5 with TRBJ2-4; D might be TRBD2 (5 bases). Germline CDR1 reads MNHEY; CDR2 reads SVGAGI. Trimming stripped 5 bases from V and 5 bases from J, with 13 bases between. The CDR3 length is 14 residues. The CDR3 loop reads CASSPLARENIQYF. CDR3 sequence (DNA): TGTGCCAGCAGTCCCCTCGCGAGGGAAAACATTCAGTACTTC.

In this sample, this clone turned up a few times. Other DNA sequences from this sample encode an identical CDR3 as well. The rearrangement joins TRBV19 to TRBJ2-7; 10 nucleotides align to TRBD1. CDR1 and CDR2 from the germline V gene are LNHDA and SQIVND (reference sequence). V was pared by 5 bases and J by 4 bases, with 2 bases of the junction left unmatched. The CDR3 is 13 amino acids. This chain's CDR3 is CASSRDRGYEQYF. The CDR3 coding sequence is TGTGCCAGTAGTCGGGACAGGGGTTACGAGCAGTACTTC.

J is TRBJ2-2 and V is TRBV9, with a possible D match to TRBD1 (5 bases). Germline CDR1 and CDR2: SGDLS and YYNGEE. Between the trimmed V and J ends, which lost 1 base and 1 base, there was a span of 5 bases. The CDR3 length is 14 residues. Here the CDR3 reads CASSVRGNTGELFF. CDR3 bases: TGTGCCAGCAGCGTAAGGGGGAACACCGGGGAGCTGTTTTTT.

The genes are TRBV4-2 and TRBJ1-1, with TRBD1 matching over 8 bases. Unmatched junction bases numbered 13, after V lost 2 bases and J lost 8 bases. CDR1 and CDR2 (germline): LGHNA, YNFKEQ. The CDR3 has 16 residues. The CDR3 loop reads CASSQRTGLLRNEAFF. CDR3 nucleotides: TGTGCCAGCAGCCAACGGACAGGGCTATTACGAAACGAAGCTTTCTTT.

The chain couples TRBV6-1 to TRBJ1-5; D might be TRBD1 (5 bases). The CDR3 loop spans 13 amino acids. V was trimmed by 4 bases and J by 3 bases, leaving 7 bases between them. Germline CDR1 and CDR2: MNHNS and SASEGT. CDR3 coding DNA: TGTGCCAGCAGTGCACAGGTCAATCAGCCCCAGCATTTT. Encoded protein: CASSAQVNQPQHF.

This CDR3 reads CASKARQLNYGYTF. In DNA, the CDR3 is TGTGCCAGTAAGGCGAGGCAGCTAAACTATGGCTACACCTTC. This rearrangement joins TRBV19 to TRBJ1-2; D uncertain. This CDR3 region has 14 residues. Germline-derived CDR1 and CDR2 are LNHDA and SQIVND (reference sequence). Deletions cut 7 bases from V and 2 bases from J, with 14 bases between.

This clone has only a few counts. The chain couples TRBV27 to TRBJ2-7; no clear D. CDR1 and CDR2 (germline): MNHEY, SMNVEV (reference sequence). V gave up 4 bases and J gave up 3 bases, with 10 bases separating them. CDR3 size: 13 residues. CDR3 sequence (DNA): TGTGCCAGCAGTTCCGAGACACGCTACGAGCAGTACTTC. Protein sequence: CASSSETRYEQYF.

The V gene is TRBV5-4, the J gene TRBJ1-2; D might be TRBD1 (5 bases). Trimming removed 2 bases at V and 4 bases at J, with 12 bases between. Germline lookup yields CDR1 SGHNT and CDR2 YYREEE (reference sequence). This CDR3 comprises 14 residues. CDR3 loop: CASSFSDSLYGYTF. The CDR3 region has the DNA TGTGCCAGCAGCTTCTCCGACAGCCTCTATGGCTACACCTTC.

This clone was counted between two and nine times. This chain joins TRBV29-1 and TRBJ1-2; maybe TRBD1 (5 bases). Looked up from germline, CDR1 is SQVTM and CDR2 is ANQGSEA. The CDR3 runs to 15 residues. Trimming shortened V by 4 bases and J by 1 base, and 16 bases separated the two germline ends. In nucleotides, the CDR3 is TGCAGCGTTGCCGGGGCGGATCTCAGTAACTATGGCTACACCTTC. Translated: CSVAGADLSNYGYTF.

V and J are TRBV28 and TRBJ1-2; D ambiguous. The germline CDR1 and CDR2 sequences are MDHEN and SYDVKM. The V end lost 2 bases, the J end lost 10 bases, and 8 bases lay between the germline ends. The length of the CDR3 is 11 residues. CDR3 residues: CASSLGVLYTF. The CDR3 bases are TGTGCCAGCAGTTTAGGGGTCCTCTACACCTTC.

This clone was observed once. In DNA form, the CDR3 reads TGTGCCAGCAGCTTAGTCGAAGAGACCCAGTACTTC. It specifies CASSLVEETQYF. This chain links TRBV7-6 with TRBJ2-5, with D uncertain. The CDR3 runs to 12 residues. Trimming pared 1 base from V and 3 bases from J, leaving 3 bases between. CDR1 SGHVS and CDR2 FNYEAQ come from the germline V gene.